This TCR beta chain was documented in a study of T cells in Graves' hyperthyroidism and ophthalmopathy. About the study: Peripheral blood was secured at the point of initial diagnosis, before any treatment.

Study outcomes and limitations: A model using 13 V-J features told ophthalmopathy apart from stable hyperthyroidism. The model forecast ophthalmopathy, anticipating it by a median around 6.9 months before onset.

The CDR3 sequence is 15 residues long. V lost 7 bases and J lost 7, with 22 bases in between. CDR1 is SNHLY, CDR2 FYNNEI, per germline. In this sample, this clonotype turned up many times. No antigen is known for it. Researchers took RNA transcripts and amplified the TCR beta CDR3 regions from them. In the first-round RT-PCR of the TCR CDR3, the HTBI primer set was used. TCRdb re-called the multiplex PCR reads through MiXCR, storing one row per CDR3 protein. Of 500,000 to 700,000 distinct CDR3 sequences in the sample, around 15% were seen once. The PBMCs studied were ones that came from approximately 9.9 ml fresh peripheral blood.

The V and J genes are TRBV2 and TRBJ2-5, with TRBD1 as a possible D gene (5 bases). The receptor comes from a woman between 18 and 29 years old with Graves' hyperthyroidism. Specimen: blood. In DNA, the CDR3 is TGTGCCAGCACCTCCCCCAAAATGGGGCCGGTGACCCAGTACTTC. This encodes CASTSPKMGPVTQYF.